In its sample, the clone carrying this T cell receptor beta chain was seen once. Its antigen remains unidentified. This specimen belongs to a study of T-cell memory formation after mild COVID-19. Study-wide findings and caveats: A second wave of clones peaked on day 37, and their SARS-CoV-2 specificity went unconfirmed. Memory cells collected pre-infection included some clones that later responded, suggesting cross-reactive memory joined.

The CDR3 loop spans 15 amino acids. Germline lookup yields CDR1 LGHDT and CDR2 YNNKEL (reference sequence). V trimming: 3 bases; J trimming: 2 bases; junction bases outside the gene matches: 5. 5'RACE with constant-segment primers built TCRalpha and TCRbeta cDNA libraries with UMIs. TCRdb analysed the 5' RACE reads with MiXCR anew, one entry per CDR3 protein. Of 350,000 to 550,000 distinct CDR3 sequences listed, approximately 18% are singletons. The V and J genes are TRBV3-1 and TRBJ2-3, with 7 bases identical to TRBD2. Material: PBMCs or a T cell subset sorted from them (not recorded which). The receptor comes from a man aged 18 to 29 who had mild COVID-19 (a few samples of this study predate the infection). Cell type and time point are not known. CDR3 nucleotide sequence: TGTGCCAGCAGCCATTTGAGGGACTACACAGATACGCAGTATTTT. Protein: CASSHLRDYTDTQYF.